This T cell receptor (beta chain) is drawn from a study of control samples from healthy donors and cancer patients. Using immunoSEQ multiplex PCR, the repertoire was profiled, and TCRdb retains in-frame clones only, with some absent. The data contain approximately 52,000 clones, roughly 87% of them seen just once; the ten biggest clones take up 3.8%. The germline V gene encodes CDR1 SQVTM and CDR2 ANQGSEA. With V trimmed by 8 bases and J by 7 bases, 13 bases remained unmatched. The CDR3 is made up of 14 amino acids. The chain carries TRBV29-1 and TRBJ2-1; the match to TRBD1 covers 8 bases. The receptor was isolated from a man aged 45 to 65 in good health. Input material: blood. This CDR3 is CSILYRGSGNEQFF. As DNA, the CDR3 is TGCAGCATTCTCTACAGGGGGAGCGGGAATGAGCAGTTCTTC.